Shown below are 29 T cell receptor beta chains from a single sample sequenced in a study of shared clonotypes between healthy human individuals. Sequencing used immunoSEQ multiplex PCR; TCRdb keeps in-frame clones, though not all of them. The sample has some 1 million clones, around 74% seen once. The source material was memory CD4+ T cells sorted from blood. Indicated subset: CD45RA-negative fraction. These receptors were collected from a man younger than 35 in good health.

The chain has TRBV5-3 and TRBJ1-1; TRBD1 is a possible D gene (6 bases). TRBV5-3 is designated an ORF whose function remains uncertain. The ends were cut back, 4 bases at V and 1 base at J, with 14 bases in the middle. CDR3 length equals 15 residues. The CDR3 DNA is TGTGCCAGAAGCCACCACAGGGAGGGGAACACTGAAGCTTTCTTT. The encoded protein is CARSHHREGNTEAFF.

Comments on this clone: This likely came from a read error, as a far larger clone is one base away. The sample carries other DNA sequences with the same CDR3. The chain links TRBV5-1 to TRBJ2-6; D might be TRBD2 (5 bases). Germline V gene sequence: CDR1 SGHRS, CDR2 YFSETQ. The CDR3 consists of 15 residues. The CDR3 is CASSPGSSGANVLTF. The CDR3 DNA is TGTGCCAGCAGCCCGGGGTCCTCTGGGGCCAACGTCCTGACTTTC.

The V gene is TRBV27, the J gene TRBJ2-1, with D perhaps TRBD2 (6 bases). This CDR3 contains 14 residues. Between the trimmed V and J ends, which lost 1 base and 9 bases, there was a span of 13 bases. CDR1 and CDR2 from the germline V gene are MNHEY and SMNVEV (reference sequence). CDR3 sequence: CASSLWRGEGEQFF. DNA of the CDR3: TGTGCCAGCAGTTTATGGCGGGGCGAAGGTGAGCAGTTCTTC.

In regard to this clone: This sample includes further DNA sequences coding for the same CDR3. This chain links TRBV5-1 with TRBJ2-3; D remains ambiguous. The V gene lost 0 bases and the J gene lost 0 bases, with 5 bases spanning the gap. CDR3 length: 14 residues. Per the germline V gene, CDR1 is SGHRS and CDR2 is YFSETQ. This chain's CDR3 is CASSLGTSTDTQYF. CDR3 nucleotides: TGCGCCAGCAGCTTGGGGACGAGCACAGATACGCAGTATTTT. The entire variable domain, with the rest obtained from reference TRBV5-1 and TRBJ2-3, is as follows: KAGVTQTPRYLIKTRGQQVTLSCSPISGHRSVSWYQQTPGQGLQFLFEYFSETQRNKGNFPGRFSGRQFSNSRSEMNVSTLELGDSALYLCASSLGTSTDTQYFGPGTRLTVL.

The rearrangement joins TRBV27 to TRBJ1-1, with D unresolved. Germline CDR1 MNHEY, CDR2 SMNVEV (reference sequence). This CDR3 contains 12 residues. V was shortened by 2 bases and J by 7 bases, with 8 bases between the two germline ends. Here the CDR3 reads CASSLERSEAFF. DNA for the CDR3: TGTGCCAGCAGTTTAGAAAGGAGTGAAGCTTTCTTT.

This clone was seen only once. The DNA of the CDR3 is TGTGCCAGCAGCTTGAGCCGGACAGTCCAGTACTACGAGCAGTACTTC. This codes for CASSLSRTVQYYEQYF. The V and J genes are TRBV7-8 and TRBJ2-7; a possible D gene is TRBD1 (6 bases). Germline loops: CDR1 SGHVS, CDR2 FQNEAQ. With 3 bases removed from V and 3 bases from J, the gap between germline ends came to 18 bases. The CDR3 covers 16 residues.

This clone has a single count. This chain links TRBV28 with TRBJ2-7; 7 nucleotides match TRBD2. The CDR3 is made up of 16 amino acids. Trimming took 6 bases from V and 6 from J; bases not matched to a gene: 17. CDR1 MDHEN and CDR2 SYDVKM come from the germline V gene. CDR3 amino acids: CASSLSGPAGSLEQYF. CDR3 sequence (DNA): TGTGCCAGCAGCCTTTCTGGGCCAGCGGGGTCTCTCGAGCAGTACTTC.

This sequence joins TRBV6-4 and TRBJ2-1, with a tentative D call TRBD2 (6 bases). This CDR3 comprises 15 residues. The germline CDR1 and CDR2 sequences are MRHNA and SNTAGT. V lost 7 bases and J 5 bases, leaving 18 bases between the germline ends. The CDR3 protein is CASKGYGSRDNEQFF. Here the CDR3 DNA reads TGTGCCAGCAAGGGATACGGGAGTAGGGACAATGAGCAGTTCTTC.

This chain links TRBV9 with TRBJ2-7, with a possible D match to TRBD2 (6 bases). V was pared by 4 bases and J by 4 bases, with 12 bases between. This CDR3 region has 13 residues. In germline, CDR1 is SGDLS, CDR2 YYNGEE. The DNA for the CDR3 is TGTGCCAGCAGCCTACCTAGCGAATACGAGCAGTACTTC. Translation gives CASSLPSEYEQYF.

This clone came up once. The chain joins TRBV19 to TRBJ1-1; the D gene is possibly TRBD1 (5 bases). The V and J ends lost 7 bases and 6 bases respectively, with 9 bases between them. Germline assignment: CDR1 LNHDA and CDR2 SQIVND (reference sequence). The CDR3 sequence is 11 residues long. The CDR3 region has the DNA TGTGCCAGTATAGGGGACGCTGAAGCTTTCTTT. Protein sequence: CASIGDAEAFF.

The chain combines TRBV29-1 with TRBJ2-2; D is possibly TRBD2 (6 bases). This CDR3 has 12 residues. Germline assignment: CDR1 SQVTM and CDR2 ANQGSEA. The ends were cut back, 6 bases at V and 4 bases at J, with 9 bases in the middle. CDR3 DNA: TGCAGCGTGCGGGGAGTCACCGGGGAGCTGTTTTTT. This encodes CSVRGVTGELFF.

This CDR3 reads CSAKQYEQFF. CDR3 in DNA: TGCAGTGCTAAACAGTATGAGCAGTTCTTC. The rearrangement links TRBV20-1 to TRBJ2-1, with unresolved D. In germline, CDR1 is DFQATT, CDR2 SNEGSKA (reference sequence). V lost 4 bases to trimming and J lost 8 bases, with 6 bases between them. This CDR3 is 10 amino acids long.

This sequence joins TRBV4-1 and TRBJ1-5; D uncertain. Germline CDR1 and CDR2: MGHRA and YSYEKL. V was trimmed by 4 bases and J by 5 bases, leaving 15 bases between them. The CDR3 has 15 amino acids. The CDR3 DNA sequence: TGCGCCAGCAGCCGGGATGGAGCTCCCGATCAGCCCCAGCATTTT. This sequence encodes CASSRDGAPDQPQHF.

This chain uses TRBV9 with TRBJ1-5, with 8 bases fitting TRBD1. The CDR3 is made up of 15 amino acids. Looked up from germline, CDR1 is SGDLS and CDR2 is YYNGEE. The trim removed 6 bases at V and 3 bases at J, leaving 8 bases unmatched. The CDR3 here is CASKASGGYNQPQHF. The DNA of the CDR3 is TGTGCCAGCAAAGCCTCAGGGGGCTACAATCAGCCCCAGCATTTT.

The rearrangement joins TRBV7-9 to TRBJ1-3; D gene unclear. CDR3 length equals 15 residues. The germline V and J ends were trimmed by 7 bases and 3 bases, with 16 bases remaining between them. Germline lookup yields CDR1 SEHNR and CDR2 FQNEAQ (reference sequence). CDR3 sequence reads: CASNPPGSRGNTIYF. CDR3 DNA: TGTGCCAGCAACCCACCGGGCTCCCGTGGAAACACCATATATTTT.

The rearrangement joins TRBV2 to TRBJ1-5, with D tentatively TRBD1 (5 bases). This CDR3 spans 16 amino acids. Per the germline V gene, CDR1 is SNHLY and CDR2 is FYNNEI. V was clipped by 5 bases and J by 4 bases, with 18 bases between them. The CDR3 DNA sequence: TGTGCCAGCAGTCGCGGGAGCGGGGGGGGTAATCAGCCCCAGCATTTT. Amino acids: CASSRGSGGGNQPQHF.

In this sample, this clone turned up a few times. The rearrangement uses TRBV27 and TRBJ1-2, with D perhaps matching TRBD1 (6 bases). V dropped 4 bases and J dropped 3 bases, with 15 bases sitting between them. The V gene's germline CDR1 is MNHEY and CDR2 SMNVEV (reference sequence). The CDR3 is 15 amino acids. In DNA form, the CDR3 reads TGTGCCAGCAGTTCAGCTACACAGGGCTACTATGGCTACACCTTC. Its translation: CASSSATQGYYGYTF.

V gene TRBV5-1 combines with J gene TRBJ2-3; 7 nucleotides agree with TRBD1. CDR1 SGHRS and CDR2 YFSETQ come from the germline V gene. Losses at the gene ends were 3 bases for V and 5 bases for J; bases not matched to a gene: 3. This CDR3 spans 13 amino acids. The DNA for the CDR3 is TGCGCCAGCAGCTCCGCAGGGGGAGATACGCAGTATTTT. Protein sequence: CASSSAGGDTQYF.

This chain connects TRBV10-1 to TRBJ2-2; D possibly corresponds to TRBD2 (6 bases). The germline gives CDR1 WNHNN, CDR2 SYGVQD (reference sequence). V shed 3 bases and J shed 5 bases, with 10 bases lying between them. The CDR3 sequence is 14 residues long. The CDR3 spells CASSDFAGTGELFF. Here the CDR3 DNA reads TGCGCCAGCAGTGACTTTGCGGGAACCGGGGAGCTGTTTTTT.

This chain connects TRBV2 to TRBJ2-7; 9 bases map to TRBD1. After removal of 7 bases from V and 11 bases from J, the junction contained 9 bases not matched to a gene. Germline CDR1 SNHLY, CDR2 FYNNEI. The CDR3 consists of 12 residues. The DNA of the CDR3 is TGTGCCAGCACATGGGACAGGGTGGTCGAGTACTTC. Amino acid sequence: CASTWDRVVEYF.

This chain joins TRBV5-4 and TRBJ2-5; 7 bases agree with TRBD2. Losses at the gene ends were 3 bases for V and 5 bases for J; bases not matched to a gene: 16. Germline loops: CDR1 SGHNT, CDR2 YYREEE (reference sequence). The length of the CDR3 is 17 residues. The CDR3 here is CASSWGTVGGSAETQYF. As DNA, the CDR3 is TGTGCCAGCAGCTGGGGGACGGTAGGCGGGAGTGCGGAGACCCAGTACTTC.

This chain connects TRBV25-1 to TRBJ2-5; D could derive from TRBD1 or TRBD2 (6 bases each). Germline V CDR1 and CDR2: MGHDK, SYGVNS. The length of the CDR3 is 15 residues. V dropped 6 bases and J dropped 5 bases, with 19 bases sitting between them. DNA for the CDR3: TGTGCCAGCAGCCCACTAGGGGGGCAGGGTGAGACCCAGTACTTC. Its translation is CASSPLGGQGETQYF.

This clone was found a few times. The DNA of the CDR3 is TGTGCCAGTAGCCGATTACAGGGAGATGGTAAGCGCTACACCTTC. Its translation: CASSRLQGDGKRYTF. This chain connects TRBV19 to TRBJ1-2; tentative D call: TRBD1 (6 bases). V was clipped by 6 bases and J by 9 bases, with 23 bases between them. This CDR3 region has 15 residues. Per the germline V gene, CDR1 is LNHDA and CDR2 is SQIVND (reference sequence).

As DNA, the CDR3 is TGTGCCAGCTCACCGGGACAGGGAGTTAGTGAGCAGTTCTTC. This translates into CASSPGQGVSEQFF. V and J are TRBV18 and TRBJ2-1; 9 positions match TRBD1. J was trimmed by 9 bases and V by 3 bases; bases with no gene match: 6. This CDR3 region has 14 residues. Germline loops: CDR1 KGHSH, CDR2 LQKENI. Full variable domain (remainder filled in from reference TRBV18 and TRBJ2-1): NAGVMQNPRHLVRRRGQEARLRCSPMKGHSHVYWYRQLPEEGLKFMVYLQKENIIDESGMPKERFSAEFPKEGPSILRIQQVVRGDSAAYFCASSPGQGVSEQFFGPGTRLTVL.

There are a few counts of this clone. The chain carries TRBV5-1 and TRBJ1-3; TRBD1 aligns across 7 bases. CDR1 is SGHRS and CDR2 is YFSETQ in the germline V gene. V was pared by 0 bases and J by 0 bases, with 3 bases of the junction left unmatched. The CDR3 sequence is 16 residues long. CDR3 nucleotide sequence: TGCGCCAGCAGCTTGGGGACAGGCTTCTCTGGAAACACCATATATTTT. This translates into CASSLGTGFSGNTIYF.

The chain is built from TRBV19 and TRBJ1-2, with D possibly TRBD1 on 5 matching bases. This CDR3 contains 14 residues. Germline CDR1 LNHDA, CDR2 SQIVND (reference sequence). V gave up 2 bases and J gave up 4 bases, with 11 bases separating them. The CDR3 sequence is CASSITRDGYGYTF. CDR3 sequence (DNA): TGTGCCAGTAGTATAACCAGGGACGGCTATGGCTACACCTTC.

The chain links TRBV5-1 to TRBJ1-5, with 7 bases identical to TRBD1. The trim removed 4 bases at V and 7 bases at J, leaving 11 bases unmatched. In germline, CDR1 is SGHRS, CDR2 YFSETQ. This CDR3 spans 15 amino acids. Written as DNA, the CDR3 is TGCGCCAGCAGCCTCGACAGGGAGGGAGGCCAGCCCCAGCATTTT. It codes for CASSLDREGGQPQHF.

As DNA, the CDR3 is TGCGCCAGCAGCCAAGATTACGGGGATGAAAAACTGTTTTTT. This encodes CASSQDYGDEKLFF. The rearrangement joins TRBV4-3 to TRBJ1-4, with D unclear. CDR3 length: 14 residues. The ends were cut back, 0 bases at V and 6 bases at J, with 8 bases in the middle. CDR1 is LGHNA, CDR2 YSLEER, per germline.

The rearrangement links TRBV10-2 to TRBJ2-1; tentatively, D is TRBD1 (5 bases). The CDR3 extends over 14 amino acids. Trimming stripped 7 bases from V and 6 bases from J, with 16 bases between. The germline V gene has CDR1 WSHSY and CDR2 SAAADI. The DNA of the CDR3 is TGCGCCAGCACCGATAGGGGCAGGGTCAATGAGCAGTTCTTC. It yields the protein CASTDRGRVNEQFF.